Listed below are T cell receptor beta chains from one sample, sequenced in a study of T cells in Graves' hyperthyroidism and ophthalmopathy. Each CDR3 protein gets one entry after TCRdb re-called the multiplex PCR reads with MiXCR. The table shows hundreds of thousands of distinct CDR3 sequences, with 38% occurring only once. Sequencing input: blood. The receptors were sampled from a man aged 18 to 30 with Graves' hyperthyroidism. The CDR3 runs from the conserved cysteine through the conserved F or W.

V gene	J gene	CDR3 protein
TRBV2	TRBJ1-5	CASRLTRTNQPQHF
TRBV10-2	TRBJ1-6	CASYRAGRTSPLHF
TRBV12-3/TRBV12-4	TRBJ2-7	CASSLSDAVSYEQYF
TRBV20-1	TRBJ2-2	CSAREVITGELFF
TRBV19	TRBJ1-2	CASGGWQGYGYTF
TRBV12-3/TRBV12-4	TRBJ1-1	CASSTDLMSTEAFF
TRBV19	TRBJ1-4	CASSWPGQGFATNEKLFF
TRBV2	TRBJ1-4	CASSEGQDPEKLFF
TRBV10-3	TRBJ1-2	CAISSTGDYGYTF
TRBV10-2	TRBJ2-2	CASSQTQGELFF
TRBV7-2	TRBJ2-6	CASSQTGANVLTF
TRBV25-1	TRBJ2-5	CVSSLLAGVGETQYF
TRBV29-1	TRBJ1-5	CSAVGGNSNQPQHF
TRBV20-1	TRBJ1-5	CSAGGRDTYSNQPQHF
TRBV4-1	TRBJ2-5	CASSQGPGVETQYF
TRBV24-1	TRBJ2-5	CATSDSGGGETQYF
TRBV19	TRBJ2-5	CASRPQGAKETQYF
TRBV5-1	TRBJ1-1	CASSSGTGDKNTEAFF
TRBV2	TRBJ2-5	CASSDRGIGETQYF
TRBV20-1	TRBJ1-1	CSARATSPEAFF
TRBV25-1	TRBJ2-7	CASVAKENYEQYF
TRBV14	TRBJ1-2	CASSQAVTGSAYGYTF
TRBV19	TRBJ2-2	CASSIAFRGAGELFF
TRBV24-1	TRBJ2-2	CATSDQTSGVTGELFF
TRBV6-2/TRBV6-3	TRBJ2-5	CASNNRGEQETQYF
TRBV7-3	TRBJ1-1	CASSPPGTGLNTEAFF
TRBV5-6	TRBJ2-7	CASSLWGAGGSYEQYF
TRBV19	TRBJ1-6	CASSIADYNSPLHF
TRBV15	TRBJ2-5	CATSRERTSGETQYF
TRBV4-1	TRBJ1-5	CASSQGQGSVQPQHF
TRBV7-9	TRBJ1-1	CASSIATELNTEAFF
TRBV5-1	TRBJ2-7	CASTGGGDFSYEQYF
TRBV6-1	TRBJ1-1	CASSELGNTEAFF
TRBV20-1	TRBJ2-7	CSARRDTSSYEQYF
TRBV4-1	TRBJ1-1	CASSHYDRPNTEAFF
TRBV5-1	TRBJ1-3	CASSSPGTVGNTIYF
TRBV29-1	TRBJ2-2	CSGGIDSLTGELFF
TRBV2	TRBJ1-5	CASNGQGGVNQPQHF
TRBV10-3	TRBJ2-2	CAISESISGPFTGELFF
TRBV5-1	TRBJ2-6	CASSFYICSALRANVLTF
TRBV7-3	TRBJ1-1	CASSQEWDTEAFF
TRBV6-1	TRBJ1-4	CASSRTGKDEKLFF
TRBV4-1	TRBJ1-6	CASSLQQSSYNSPLHF
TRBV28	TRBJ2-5	CASRRRTQGQETQYF
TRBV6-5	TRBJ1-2	CASSYRWTGEGYTF
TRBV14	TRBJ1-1	CASSQVNGRKTEAFF
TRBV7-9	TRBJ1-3	CASSPAPGAGNTIYF
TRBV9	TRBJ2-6	CASNKPGRPSGANVLTF
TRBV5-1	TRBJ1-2	CAADRRSYGYTF
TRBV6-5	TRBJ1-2	CANPRQRGYTF
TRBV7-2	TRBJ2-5	CASSLAMNVRETQYF
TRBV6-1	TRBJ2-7	CASSPRLSRGLNEQYF
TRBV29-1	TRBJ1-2	CSFTGEGNGYTF